The 11 T cell receptor beta chains presented below share a single source sample, sequenced in a study of CD8 T cells in ankylosing spondylitis. Each CDR3 protein gets one entry after TCRdb re-called the 5' RACE reads with MiXCR. The sample includes roughly 160,000 distinct CDR3 sequences, approximately 9.9% seen only once; the top ten take about 15%. Source material: blood, either unsorted or a sorted T cell fraction (not recorded which). The receptors were sampled from a female donor with ankylosing spondylitis or in good health (not recorded which).

The chain recombines TRBV7-9 with TRBJ2-3; D ambiguous. CDR3 size: 14 residues. Germline lookup yields CDR1 SEHNR and CDR2 FQNEAQ (reference sequence). V was cut by 4 bases and J by 4 bases, with 12 bases left in between. CDR3 bases: TGTGCCAGCAGCTCCCTCGCAGACCCAGATACGCAGTATTTT. It yields the protein CASSSLADPDTQYF.

This clonotype was counted a few times. This chain's CDR3 is CASSHPRTSGNDEQFF. In DNA, the CDR3 is TGCGCCAGCAGCCATCCCCGGACTAGCGGGAACGATGAGCAGTTCTTC. The chain couples TRBV4-1 to TRBJ2-1; TRBD2 aligns across 12 bases. The CDR3 covers 16 residues. After removal of 3 bases from V and 8 bases from J, the junction contained 8 bases not matched to a gene. Germline assignment: CDR1 MGHRA and CDR2 YSYEKL.

V and J are TRBV12-3 or TRBV12-4 and TRBJ1-1; no clear D gene. V gave up 4 bases and J gave up 11 bases, with 14 bases separating them. This CDR3 comprises 12 residues. The CDR3 DNA reads as TGTGCCAGCAGTTCTACCACCTTCGCGGCTTTCTTT. It yields the protein CASSSTTFAAFF.

This clonotype was detected a few times. The V gene is TRBV28, the J gene TRBJ2-3; 12 bases line up with TRBD2. The V gene end was trimmed by 3 bases and the J gene end by 0 bases; junction bases not matched to a gene: 10. Germline-derived CDR1 and CDR2 are MDHEN and SYDVKM. CDR3 length equals 19 residues. CDR3 bases: TGTGCCAGCAGTTTCCCGACTAGCGGGAGAAGGTCTAGCACAGATACGCAGTATTTT. Amino acid sequence: CASSFPTSGRRSSTDTQYF.

The sample holds a few counts of this clonotype. V is TRBV9 and J is TRBJ2-7; possibly TRBD1 for D (6 bases). Germline lookup yields CDR1 SGDLS and CDR2 YYNGEE. The CDR3 loop spans 14 amino acids. Trimming removed 0 bases at V and 5 bases at J, with 12 bases between. The CDR3 reads CASSVGGQRNEQYF. The DNA for the CDR3 is TGTGCCAGCAGCGTAGGGGGACAAAGGAACGAGCAGTACTTC.

This chain links TRBV20-1 with TRBJ2-5; maybe TRBD1 (6 bases). The germline V and J ends were trimmed by 5 bases and 5 bases, with 18 bases remaining between them. This CDR3 has 14 amino acids. CDR1 and CDR2 (germline): DFQATT, SNEGSKA (reference sequence). CDR3: CSADTGQGLETQYF. In DNA, the CDR3 is TGCAGTGCTGACACTGGGCAGGGGCTGGAGACCCAGTACTTC.

This clonotype was seen repeatedly, ten times or more. This rearrangement joins TRBV7-2 to TRBJ1-1; 8 bases are shared with TRBD1. The V gene end was trimmed by 0 bases and the J gene end by 7 bases; junction bases not matched to a gene: 7. CDR1 is SGHTA and CDR2 is FQGNSA in the germline V gene. This CDR3 has 15 residues. Here the CDR3 reads CASSLAGQGADEAFF. In nucleotides, the CDR3 is TGTGCCAGCAGCTTAGCGGGCCAGGGGGCTGATGAAGCTTTCTTT.

This clonotype was observed a handful of times. The rearrangement joins TRBV28 to TRBJ1-4; tentative D call: TRBD1 (6 bases). The germline V and J ends were trimmed by 8 bases and 4 bases, with 11 bases remaining between them. This CDR3 has 13 residues. Per the germline V gene, CDR1 is MDHEN and CDR2 is SYDVKM. The CDR3 DNA follows: TGTGCCAGCGGAGGACAGATTAATGAAAAACTGTTTTTT. Protein: CASGGQINEKLFF.

Many counts were recorded for this clonotype. The chain is built from TRBV12-3 or TRBV12-4 and TRBJ2-1; 7 nucleotides agree with TRBD2. The CDR3 is made up of 16 amino acids. The J segment lost 4 bases and the V segment lost 6 bases, leaving 12 bases of the junction unmatched. CDR3 sequence: CASSPYLASGYNEQFF. In DNA form, the CDR3 reads TGTGCCAGCAGCCCCTATTTGGCTAGCGGTTACAATGAGCAGTTCTTC.

This clonotype was counted many times. V and J are TRBV6-2 or TRBV6-3 and TRBJ2-1, with TRBD2 as a possible D gene (6 bases). The CDR3 consists of 15 residues. The V gene's germline CDR1 is MNHEY and CDR2 SVGEGT. The V and J ends lost 6 bases and 0 bases respectively, with 12 bases between them. The chain's CDR3 is CASRPPSASYNEQFF. The CDR3 region has the DNA TGTGCCAGCAGGCCCCCTAGCGCCTCCTACAATGAGCAGTTCTTC.

This clonotype was detected ten times or more. The V gene is TRBV11-2, the J gene TRBJ2-1; D unresolved. Germline assignment: CDR1 SGHAT and CDR2 FQNNGV. The CDR3 sequence is 17 residues long. V lost 7 bases to trimming and J lost 0 bases, with 19 bases between them. The CDR3 loop reads CASTHDNRFSSYNEQFF. As DNA, the CDR3 is TGTGCCAGCACCCATGACAACCGGTTTAGCTCCTACAATGAGCAGTTCTTC.